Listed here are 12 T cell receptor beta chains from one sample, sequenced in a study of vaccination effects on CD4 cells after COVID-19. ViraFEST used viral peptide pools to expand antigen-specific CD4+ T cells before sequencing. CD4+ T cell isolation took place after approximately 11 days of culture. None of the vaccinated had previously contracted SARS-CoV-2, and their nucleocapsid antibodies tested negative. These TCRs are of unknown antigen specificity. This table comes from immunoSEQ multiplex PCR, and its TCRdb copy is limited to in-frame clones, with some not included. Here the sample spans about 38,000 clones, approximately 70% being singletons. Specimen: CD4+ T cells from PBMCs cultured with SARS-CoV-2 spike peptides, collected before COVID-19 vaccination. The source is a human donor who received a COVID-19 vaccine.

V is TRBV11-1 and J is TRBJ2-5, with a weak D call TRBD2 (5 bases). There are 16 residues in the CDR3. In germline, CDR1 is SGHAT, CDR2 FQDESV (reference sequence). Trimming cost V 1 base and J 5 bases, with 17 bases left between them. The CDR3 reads CASSLGPLAVGETQYF. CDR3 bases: TGTGCCAGCAGCTTAGGCCCTCTAGCAGTGGGGGAGACCCAGTACTTC.

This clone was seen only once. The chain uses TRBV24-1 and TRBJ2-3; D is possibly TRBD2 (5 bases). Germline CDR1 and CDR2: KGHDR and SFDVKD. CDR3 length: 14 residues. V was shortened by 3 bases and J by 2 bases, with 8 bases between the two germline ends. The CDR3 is CATSDPGYTDTQYF. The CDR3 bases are TGTGCCACCAGTGATCCGGGGTACACAGATACGCAGTATTTT.

The CDR3 protein is CASSVRASYLADTQYF. The CDR3 DNA is TGTGCCAGCAGTGTCCGGGCTAGTTATCTCGCAGATACGCAGTATTTT. The chain recombines TRBV2 with TRBJ2-3; D is unresolved. The CDR3 is 16 residues long. V was pared by 4 bases and J by 4 bases, with 18 bases between. Germline V lookup: CDR1 SNHLY, CDR2 FYNNEI.

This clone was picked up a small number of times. The CDR3 loop reads CASSQDLAGTGELFF. The CDR3 DNA is TGCGCCAGCAGCCAAGATCTCGCGGGGACCGGGGAGCTGTTTTTT. The rearrangement uses TRBV4-1 and TRBJ2-2; TRBD2 is a possible D gene (6 bases). CDR3 length: 15 amino acids. CDR1 and CDR2 (germline): MGHRA, YSYEKL. The V end was cut by 0 bases, the J end by 5 bases, with 10 bases between.

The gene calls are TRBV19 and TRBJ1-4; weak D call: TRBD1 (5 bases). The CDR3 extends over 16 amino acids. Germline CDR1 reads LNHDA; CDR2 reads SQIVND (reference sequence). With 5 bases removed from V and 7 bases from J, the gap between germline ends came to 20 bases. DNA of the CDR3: TGTGCCAGTAGTCCACACTTCTCCGGGGCGGGTGAAAAACTGTTTTTT. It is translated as CASSPHFSGAGEKLFF.

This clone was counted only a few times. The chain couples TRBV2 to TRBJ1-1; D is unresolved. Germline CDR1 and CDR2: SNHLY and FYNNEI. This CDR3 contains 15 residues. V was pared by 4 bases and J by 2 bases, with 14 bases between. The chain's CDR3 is CASSAQIDRNTEAFF. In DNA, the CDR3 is TGTGCCAGCAGTGCCCAGATCGATCGAAACACTGAAGCTTTCTTT.

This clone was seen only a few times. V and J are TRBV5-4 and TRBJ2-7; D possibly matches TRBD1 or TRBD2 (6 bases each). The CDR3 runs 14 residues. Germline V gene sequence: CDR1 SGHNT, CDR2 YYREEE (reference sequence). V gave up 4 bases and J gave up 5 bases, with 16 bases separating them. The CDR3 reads CASSHRDWGHEQYF. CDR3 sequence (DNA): TGTGCCAGCAGCCATCGGGACTGGGGGCACGAGCAGTACTTC.

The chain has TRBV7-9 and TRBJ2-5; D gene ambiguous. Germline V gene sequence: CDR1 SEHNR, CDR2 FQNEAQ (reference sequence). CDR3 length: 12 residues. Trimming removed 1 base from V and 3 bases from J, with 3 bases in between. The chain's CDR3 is CASSLVEETQYF. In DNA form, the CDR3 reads TGTGCCAGCAGCTTAGTAGAAGAGACCCAGTACTTC.

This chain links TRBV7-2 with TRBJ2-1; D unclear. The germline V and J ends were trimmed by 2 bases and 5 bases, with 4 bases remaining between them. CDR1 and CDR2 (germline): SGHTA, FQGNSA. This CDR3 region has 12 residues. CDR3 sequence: CASSLYHNEQFF. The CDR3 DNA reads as TGTGCCAGCAGCTTATACCACAATGAGCAGTTCTTC.

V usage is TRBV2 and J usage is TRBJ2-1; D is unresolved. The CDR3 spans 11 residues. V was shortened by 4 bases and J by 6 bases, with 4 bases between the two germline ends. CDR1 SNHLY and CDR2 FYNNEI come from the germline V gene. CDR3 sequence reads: CASSAGNEQFF. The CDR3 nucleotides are TGTGCCAGCAGTGCTGGCAATGAGCAGTTCTTC.

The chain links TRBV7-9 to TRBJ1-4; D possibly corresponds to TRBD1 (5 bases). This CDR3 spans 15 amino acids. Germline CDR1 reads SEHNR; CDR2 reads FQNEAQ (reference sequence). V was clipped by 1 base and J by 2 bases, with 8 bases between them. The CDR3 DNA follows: TGTGCCAGCAGCTTAGAAGCAGGGACTAATGAAAAACTGTTTTTT. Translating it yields CASSLEAGTNEKLFF. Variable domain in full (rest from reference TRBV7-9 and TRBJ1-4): DTGVSQNPRHKITKRGQNVTFRCDPISEHNRLYWYRQTLGQGPEFLTYFQNEAQLEKSRLLSDRFSAERPKGSFSTLEIQRTEQGDSAMYLCASSLEAGTNEKLFFGSGTQLSVL.

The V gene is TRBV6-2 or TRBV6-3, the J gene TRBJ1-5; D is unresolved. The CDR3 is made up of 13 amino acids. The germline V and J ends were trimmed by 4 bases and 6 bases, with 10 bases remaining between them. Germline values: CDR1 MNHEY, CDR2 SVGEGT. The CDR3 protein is CASSSPTPQPQHF. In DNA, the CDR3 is TGTGCCAGCAGTTCCCCGACGCCTCAGCCCCAGCATTTT.